Sequencing of this T cell receptor beta chain was carried out in a study of blood T cell repertoires in COVID-19. Some clones are missing from TCRdb's copy, which holds only in-frame ones; the method was immunoSEQ multiplex PCR. The sample holds about 160,000 clones, about 85% seen once. The Seattle site enrolled patients during active infection and followed them longitudinally. The TCR sequence derives from an elderly man with COVID-19, enrolled during active disease. What was sequenced was peripheral blood.

In DNA, the CDR3 is TGTGCCATCAGCGGGGACAGGGGGGGAGAGACCCAGTACTTC. This codes for CAISGDRGGETQYF. The rearrangement uses TRBV10-3 and TRBJ2-5; the match to TRBD1 covers 11 bases. CDR1 and CDR2 from the germline V gene are ENHRY and SYGVKD. The CDR3 consists of 14 residues. Trimming at V came to 6 bases and at J to 4 bases, leaving 4 bases not matched to a gene.